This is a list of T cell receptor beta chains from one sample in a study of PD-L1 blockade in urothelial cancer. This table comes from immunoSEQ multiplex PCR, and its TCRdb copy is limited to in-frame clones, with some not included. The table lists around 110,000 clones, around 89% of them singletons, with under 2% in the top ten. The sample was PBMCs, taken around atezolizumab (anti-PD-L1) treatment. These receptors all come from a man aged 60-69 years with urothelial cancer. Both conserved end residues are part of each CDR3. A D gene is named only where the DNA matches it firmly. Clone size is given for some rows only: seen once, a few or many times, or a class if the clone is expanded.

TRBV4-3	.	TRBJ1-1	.	TGCGCCAGCAGCCAGGAACTGTTAGGCAGGGCGACTGAAGCTTTCTTT	CASSQELLGRATEAFF
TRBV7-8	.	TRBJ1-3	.	TGTGCCAGCAGCTTACGCCGGGGGAGAGGAAACACCATATATTTT	CASSLRRGRGNTIYF
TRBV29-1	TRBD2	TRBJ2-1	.	TGCAGCGTTGAAGGGGAGGGAACAAGTCCCAATGAGCAGTTCTTC	CSVEGEGTSPNEQFF
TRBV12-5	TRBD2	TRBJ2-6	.	TGTGCTAGTGGTTTGGTACGGGGGGACTCTCTCTCTGGGGCCAACGTCCTGACTTTC	CASGLVRGDSLSGANVLTF
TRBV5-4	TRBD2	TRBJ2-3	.	TGTGCCAGCAGCCGCGCCGGGACTAGCGGGAGGGCAGATACGCAGTATTTT	CASSRAGTSGRADTQYF
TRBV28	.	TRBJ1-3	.	TGTGCCAGCAGTTTGCAACAGGGTCTCCTGAGCGGCACCATATATTTT	CASSLQQGLLSGTIYF
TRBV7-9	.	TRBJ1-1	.	TGTGCCAGCAGTTTCGGGGGGCAGGGCGCTGAAGCTTTCTTT	CASSFGGQGAEAFF
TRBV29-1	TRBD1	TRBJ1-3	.	TGCAGCGTTGAGGCAGGGGGAGGAAACACCATATATTTT	CSVEAGGGNTIYF
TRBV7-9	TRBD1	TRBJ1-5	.	TGTGCCAGCAGCTACGACAGGGGTCCCAATCAGCCCCAGCATTTT	CASSYDRGPNQPQHF
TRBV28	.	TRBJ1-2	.	TGTGCCAGCAGTTTATCGTCCCAGGGGTATGGCTACACCTTC	CASSLSSQGYGYTF
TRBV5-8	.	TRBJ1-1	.	TGTGCCAGCAGGTTGCGGGCCGGGGGCACTGAAGCTTTCTTT	CASRLRAGGTEAFF
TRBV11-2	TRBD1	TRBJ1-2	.	TGTGCCAGCAGCTTTGGGACAGGGCCCTCTTCCTATGGCTACACCTTC	CASSFGTGPSSYGYTF
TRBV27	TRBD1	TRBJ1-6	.	TGTGCCAGCAGGACGACAGGGTCTAATTCACCCCTCCACTTT	CASRTTGSNSPLHF
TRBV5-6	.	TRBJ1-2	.	TGTGCCAGCAGCTTGGGCCTCTGGGCGAATGGCTACACCTTC	CASSLGLWANGYTF
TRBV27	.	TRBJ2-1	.	TGTGCCAGCAGTTACTTTGGAGGGAACAAGGGGTACAATGAGCAGTTCTTC	CASSYFGGNKGYNEQFF
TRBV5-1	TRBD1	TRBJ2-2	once	TGCGCCAGCAGCTTGGGAGGACAGGGTCTTGGCACCGGGGAGCTGTTTTTT	CASSLGGQGLGTGELFF
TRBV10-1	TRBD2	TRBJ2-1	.	TGCGCCAGCAGCCCCGGGACTAGCGACGTTCAGCAGTTCTTC	CASSPGTSDVQQFF
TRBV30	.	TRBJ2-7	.	TGTGCCTGGAGGGCGACAGTCTCCTACGAGCAGTACTTC	CAWRATVSYEQYF
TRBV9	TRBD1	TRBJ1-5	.	TGTGCCAGCAGCACCGTACCGGGACAGGGGGTAAATCAGCCCCAGCATTTT	CASSTVPGQGVNQPQHF
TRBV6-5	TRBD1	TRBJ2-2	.	TGTGCCAGCAGTTGGACAGGGGGCGCCGGGGAGCTGTTTTTT	CASSWTGGAGELFF
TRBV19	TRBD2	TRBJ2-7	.	TGTGCCAGTAGTAAACGGACTAGCACGTCAACCTACGAGCAGTACTTC	CASSKRTSTSTYEQYF
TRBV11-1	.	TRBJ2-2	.	TGTGCCCTTCTCGGGGGCACCGGGGAGCTGTTTTTT	CALLGGTGELFF
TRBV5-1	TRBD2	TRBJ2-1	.	TGCGCCAGCAGCTTGGACGGGACTAGCGGGAGGGAGGGGGAGCAGTTCTTC	CASSLDGTSGREGEQFF
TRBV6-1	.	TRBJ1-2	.	TGTGCCAGCAGTGAAGGACATTTTGGCTACACCTTC	CASSEGHFGYTF
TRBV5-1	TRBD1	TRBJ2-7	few	TGCGCCAGCAGCTTGGAAGTGGCAGGGGGCGCGGACGAGCAGTACTTC	CASSLEVAGGADEQYF
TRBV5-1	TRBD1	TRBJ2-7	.	TGCGCCAGCAGCTTGGGGGTGGGGACAGGGGGCACCTACGAGCAGTACTTC	CASSLGVGTGGTYEQYF
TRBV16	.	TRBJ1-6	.	TGTGCCAGCAGCGTCGGACTGGAGAATTCACCCCTCCACTTT	CASSVGLENSPLHF
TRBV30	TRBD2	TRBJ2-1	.	TGTGCCTGGAGTATAGTAGCGGGAGATGAGCAGTTCTTC	CAWSIVAGDEQFF
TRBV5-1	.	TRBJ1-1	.	TGCGCCAGCAGCTTGGAGGGTATTACGGACAGACCAACTGAAGCTTTCTTT	CASSLEGITDRPTEAFF
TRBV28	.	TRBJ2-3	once	TGTGCCAGCAGTGGTCAGGTCAGGCCGCTGGGCACAGATACGCAGTATTTT	CASSGQVRPLGTDTQYF
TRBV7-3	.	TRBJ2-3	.	TGTGCCAGCAGCCCCACACCCGGACAGTTCGATACGCAGTATTTT	CASSPTPGQFDTQYF
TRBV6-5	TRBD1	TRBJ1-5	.	TGTGCCAGCAGCCCCGGGACAGATCTGGCTCAGCCCCAGCATTTT	CASSPGTDLAQPQHF
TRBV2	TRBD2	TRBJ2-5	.	TGTGCCAGCAGTGAAGCTAGGACTAGTATAGAGACCCAGTACTTC	CASSEARTSIETQYF
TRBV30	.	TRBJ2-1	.	TGTGCCTGGAGTCCCCCGAGAGGCGTATACAATGAGCAGTTCTTC	CAWSPPRGVYNEQFF
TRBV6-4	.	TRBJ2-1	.	TGTGCCAGCAGCGCTAGATCGGGTGGTGAGCAGTTCTTC	CASSARSGGEQFF
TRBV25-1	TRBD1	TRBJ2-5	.	TGTGCCAGCAGTGAGCCGGGACAGGGTGACGGGACCCAGTACTTC	CASSEPGQGDGTQYF
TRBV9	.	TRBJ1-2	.	TGTGCCAGCAGCGTAGACAGGCTCCCTAACTATGGCTACACCTTC	CASSVDRLPNYGYTF
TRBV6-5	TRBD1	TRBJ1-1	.	TGTGCCAGCAGGCCTCGGACAGGGGTAAACACTGAAGCTTTCTTT	CASRPRTGVNTEAFF
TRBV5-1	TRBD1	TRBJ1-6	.	TGCGCCAGCAGCTCGGACAGGGAGGCACCCCTCCACTTT	CASSSDREAPLHF
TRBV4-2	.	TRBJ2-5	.	TGTGCCAGCAGCCAAGATGGTGTAGCACAAGAGACCCAGTACTTC	CASSQDGVAQETQYF